This entry lists 27 T cell receptor beta chains sequenced from one sample in a study of blood T cell repertoires in COVID-19. The protocol was immunoSEQ multiplex PCR, while the TCRdb copy is restricted to in-frame clones and leaves out a portion. The sample yields 190,000 or so clones, more than 75% seen once. The sequencing input was peripheral blood. The origin of the receptors is a man in his fifties or sixties who had recovered from COVID-19.

A remark on this clone: A single base separates this from a much larger clone, so it may be a read error. The chain is built from TRBV13 and TRBJ1-2; maybe TRBD1 (5 bases). This CDR3 spans 13 amino acids. Germline CDR1 reads PRHDT; CDR2 reads FYEKMQ (reference sequence). V lost 2 bases, J lost 1 base, and 5 bases lay in between. The CDR3 is CASSLQGNYGYTF. The CDR3 DNA is TGTGCCAGCAGCTTACAGGGTAACTATGGCTACACCTTC.

V and J are TRBV11-2 and TRBJ2-7, with TRBD1 matching 8 bases. The CDR3 covers 17 residues. CDR1 and CDR2 (germline): SGHAT, FQNNGV. Unmatched junction bases numbered 14, after V lost 5 bases and J lost 2 bases. CDR3 loop: CASSRGQAREPTYEQYF. For the CDR3, the DNA is TGTGCCAGCAGCCGGGGACAGGCGCGGGAACCCACCTACGAGCAGTACTTC.

Concerning this clone itself: Other DNA sequences within the sample encode an identical CDR3. In DNA, the CDR3 is TGTGCCAGCAGCTTGCAGGGGGCGGCTGAAAAACTGTTTTTT. Translating it yields CASSLQGAAEKLFF. This chain links TRBV5-4 with TRBJ1-4, with 8 positions matching TRBD1. The CDR3 loop spans 14 amino acids. J lost 7 bases, V lost 1 base, and 3 bases had no gene match. The V gene's germline CDR1 is SGHNT and CDR2 YYREEE (reference sequence). The full variable domain, with the rest looked up from reference TRBV5-4 and TRBJ1-4, is ETGVTQSPTHLIKTRGQQVTLRCSSQSGHNTVSWYQQALGQGPQFIFQYYREEENGRGNFPPRFSGLQFPNYSSELNVNALELDDSALYLCASSLQGAAEKLFFGSGTQLSVL.

V usage is TRBV21-1 and J usage is TRBJ2-1; the tabulated D call, TRBD2, remains unverified against the DNA. TRBV21-1 is a listed pseudogene. CDR3 length: 17 residues. Here the CDR3 reads CASRQPETSGNYNEQFF. CDR3 bases: TGTGCCAGCCGACAACCCGAGACTAGCGGTAACTACAATGAGCAGTTCTTC.

In its sample, this clone was seen once. The V gene is TRBV4-2, the J gene TRBJ1-1, with 9 bases fitting TRBD1. With 2 bases clipped from V and 3 bases from J, the junction kept 7 bases outside the gene matches. The CDR3 has 16 residues. Germline loops: CDR1 LGHNA, CDR2 YNFKEQ. The CDR3, as DNA: TGTGCCAGCAGCCAAAACAGGGGGCGCTTGGACACTGAAGCTTTCTTT. Translating gives CASSQNRGRLDTEAFF.

The rearrangement joins TRBV19 to TRBJ1-5; weak D call: TRBD1 (5 bases). With 5 bases removed from V and 4 bases from J, the gap between germline ends came to 12 bases. Germline loops: CDR1 LNHDA, CDR2 SQIVND (reference sequence). The CDR3 sequence is 14 residues long. The CDR3 sequence: CASSGETANQPQHF. The CDR3 region has the DNA TGTGCCAGTAGTGGCGAGACAGCAAATCAGCCCCAGCATTTT.

V gene TRBV6-5 combines with J gene TRBJ1-3; TRBD1 agrees at 8 bases. CDR3 length equals 14 residues. The germline V gene encodes CDR1 MNHEY and CDR2 SVGAGI. The J segment lost 7 bases and the V segment lost 2 bases, leaving 4 bases of the junction unmatched. The CDR3 sequence: CASSYETGANTIYF. CDR3 coding DNA: TGTGCCAGCAGTTACGAGACAGGGGCCAACACCATATATTTT.

This chain links TRBV10-3 with TRBJ1-1; D remains unclear. Per the germline V gene, CDR1 is ENHRY and CDR2 is SYGVKD. V was trimmed by 0 bases and J by 1 base, leaving 6 bases between them. This CDR3 spans 14 amino acids. The CDR3 region has the DNA TGTGCCATCAGTGAGTCACCGGGGAACACTGAAGCTTTCTTT. Its protein product is CAISESPGNTEAFF.

The chain links TRBV7-2 to TRBJ2-3, with 9 nucleotides matching TRBD2. The CDR3 length is 15 residues. Germline V CDR1 and CDR2: SGHTA, FQGNSA. V trimming: 5 bases; J trimming: 9 bases; junction bases outside the gene matches: 12. Written as DNA, the CDR3 is TGTGCCAGCAGCCCGGGCGGCAGCGGGGGGAACACGCAGTATTTT. Translated: CASSPGGSGGNTQYF.

As concerns this clone: A read error may account for a junction end that differs from germline. CDR3 sequence (DNA): TGCGCCAGCAGCCAAGAGGGGCAGGGACACGAGCAGTGCTTC. Its protein product is CASSQEGQGHEQCF. The V call is TRBV4-1, the J call TRBJ2-7, with TRBD1 as a possible D gene (6 bases). This CDR3 comprises 14 residues. Germline CDR1 MGHRA, CDR2 YSYEKL.

This clone has more than one count but fewer than ten. CDR3 nucleotide sequence: TGTGCCAGCAGCCCGCAGGGAAATTCCTACGAGCAGTACTTC. Translation: CASSPQGNSYEQYF. This chain links TRBV14 with TRBJ2-7, with D perhaps matching TRBD1 (5 bases). Germline V gene data show CDR1 as SGHDN and CDR2 as FVKESK. Trimming removed 4 bases at V and 1 base at J, with 11 bases between. The CDR3 loop spans 14 amino acids.

The V call is TRBV9, the J call TRBJ1-1; perhaps TRBD1 as D (5 bases). V lost 3 bases to trimming and J lost 2 bases, with 14 bases between them. CDR1 is SGDLS and CDR2 is YYNGEE in the germline V gene. This CDR3 has 15 residues. As DNA, the CDR3 is TGTGCCAGCAGCGCCCCGACAGACATTAACACTGAAGCTTTCTTT. Translated: CASSAPTDINTEAFF.

This chain links TRBV28 with TRBJ1-2; D not certain. The germline V and J ends were trimmed by 8 bases and 5 bases, with 9 bases remaining between them. Germline V CDR1 and CDR2: MDHEN, SYDVKM. The CDR3 has 11 amino acids. CDR3 nucleotide sequence: TGTGCCAGCGGTTCGGGGTATGGCTACACCTTC. Protein: CASGSGYGYTF.

The gene calls are TRBV19 and TRBJ1-5; perhaps TRBD1 as D (5 bases). Germline V gene data show CDR1 as LNHDA and CDR2 as SQIVND (reference sequence). The CDR3 contains 13 residues. V was trimmed by 8 bases and J by 5 bases, leaving 13 bases between them. The CDR3 DNA reads TGTGCCAGTGGGGGGGGAGCGGATCAGCCCCAGCATTTT. It encodes CASGGGADQPQHF.

J is TRBJ1-2 and V is TRBV6-5, with 7 positions matching TRBD1. CDR3 length: 13 residues. V lost 7 bases and J lost 7; bases outside the gene matches: 9. CDR1 MNHEY and CDR2 SVGAGI come from the germline V gene. The CDR3 protein is CASTWGQSGGYTF. The CDR3 coding sequence is TGTGCCAGCACCTGGGGACAGAGTGGTGGCTACACCTTC.

The chain recombines TRBV5-1 with TRBJ2-1; 7 positions agree with TRBD2. Looked up from germline, CDR1 is SGHRS and CDR2 is YFSETQ. J gave up 9 bases and V 6 bases, and 12 bases lay outside the gene matches. This CDR3 comprises 14 residues. CDR3 region: CASTPTSPSPEQFF. The CDR3 region has the DNA TGCGCCAGCACCCCGACTAGCCCGTCCCCTGAGCAGTTCTTC.

The table lists this clone with a count of one. The CDR3 sequence: CAWSVGQGSSYEQYF. The CDR3 nucleotides are TGTGCCTGGAGTGTCGGACAGGGGAGCTCCTACGAGCAGTACTTC. This chain links TRBV30 with TRBJ2-7; 9 bases line up with TRBD1. Trimming at V came to 0 bases and at J to 0 bases, leaving 3 bases not matched to a gene. This CDR3 comprises 15 residues. Germline V gene data show CDR1 as GTSNPN and CDR2 as SVGIG (reference sequence).

The genes are TRBV6-6 and TRBJ2-7; 7 nucleotides agree with TRBD1. The junction had 8 bases not matched to a gene; V was cut back by 9 bases and J by 3 bases. From germline, CDR1 is MNHNY and CDR2 SVGAGI (reference sequence). The CDR3 runs to 13 residues. The CDR3 loop reads CASTGESNYEQYF. CDR3 sequence (DNA): TGTGCCAGTACAGGGGAATCAAACTACGAGCAGTACTTC.

The CDR3 here is CATRTSGVYEQYF. Here the CDR3 DNA reads TGTGCCACCCGGACTAGCGGGGTTTACGAGCAGTACTTC. The V call is TRBV2, the J call TRBJ2-7; 12 bases map to TRBD2. CDR1 SNHLY and CDR2 FYNNEI come from the germline V gene. V lost 10 bases, J lost 4 bases, and 5 bases stayed unmatched. This CDR3 has 13 amino acids.

The V call is TRBV9, the J call TRBJ1-2; D is perhaps TRBD1 (6 bases). The V end lost 0 bases, the J end lost 7 bases, and 22 bases lay between the germline ends. CDR1 is SGDLS, CDR2 YYNGEE, per germline. CDR3 size: 17 residues. The CDR3 DNA sequence: TGTGCCAGCAGCGTAGGAGCGGGGGCCAGCCGGATATCTGGCTACACCTTC. The encoded protein is CASSVGAGASRISGYTF.

The chain links TRBV6-2 or TRBV6-3 to TRBJ1-4; D may be TRBD1 (6 bases). The germline V and J ends were trimmed by 5 bases and 10 bases, with 20 bases remaining between them. Germline V gene data show CDR1 as MNHEY and CDR2 as SVGEGT. This CDR3 is built from 15 residues. The CDR3 nucleotides are TGTGCCAGCAGTCTCGGGGCCTGGACAGAGGGAAAACTGTTTTTT. Protein product: CASSLGAWTEGKLFF.

The chain joins TRBV9 to TRBJ1-5, with 8 bases that match TRBD1. CDR1 is SGDLS, CDR2 YYNGEE, per germline. V shed 4 bases, J shed 2 bases, and the junction held 5 bases outside the gene matches. The CDR3 sequence is 15 residues long. Written as DNA, the CDR3 is TGTGCCAGCAGCACCGGACAGGGCGGCAATCAGCCCCAGCATTTT. Its translation: CASSTGQGGNQPQHF.

The chain has TRBV10-2 and TRBJ1-4; 7 nucleotides match TRBD1. This CDR3 is built from 13 residues. The ends lost 9 bases at V and 2 bases at J; junction bases unmatched: 3. Germline values: CDR1 WSHSY, CDR2 SAAADI. The CDR3 DNA follows: TGCGCCAGTCAGGGGGTGACTAATGAAAAACTGTTTTTT. Translated, it gives CASQGVTNEKLFF.

The chain is built from TRBV7-2 and TRBJ2-1, with 11 bases identical to TRBD2. The CDR3 runs 15 residues. Trimming removed 5 bases from V and 5 bases from J; junction bases left unmatched: 5. Germline lookup yields CDR1 SGHTA and CDR2 FQGNSA. CDR3 bases: TGTGCCAGCAGCCCTAGCGGGGGGTCGCACAATGAGCAGTTCTTC. Translation gives CASSPSGGSHNEQFF.

The chain employs TRBV6-5 and TRBJ2-5; TRBD1 might be the D (5 bases). Deletions cut 10 bases from V and 6 bases from J, with 15 bases between. The CDR3 is 12 amino acids. Germline V gene data show CDR1 as MNHEY and CDR2 as SVGAGI. The CDR3 is CATKTEFQTQYF. CDR3 DNA: TGTGCCACAAAGACAGAGTTTCAGACCCAGTACTTC.

The CDR3 DNA is TGTGCCACAAGCCCGGCGGGGGCCTACACAGATACGCAGTATTTT. The encoded protein is CATSPAGAYTDTQYF. V gene TRBV24-1 combines with J gene TRBJ2-3, with D perhaps matching TRBD2 (7 bases). The V gene's germline CDR1 is KGHDR and CDR2 SFDVKD. This CDR3 is 15 amino acids long. Trimming shortened V by 10 bases and J by 2 bases, and 18 bases separated the two germline ends.

The chain joins TRBV5-8 to TRBJ2-1; 10 nucleotides match TRBD2. Unmatched junction bases numbered 8, after V lost 3 bases and J lost 8 bases. The CDR3 is made up of 15 amino acids. CDR1 is SGHTS, CDR2 YDEGEE, per germline. The CDR3 loop reads CASSYSLAGFDEQFF. The CDR3, as DNA: TGTGCCAGCAGCTACTCACTAGCGGGGTTCGATGAGCAGTTCTTC.